This T cell receptor beta chain was captured by sequencing in a study of shared clonotypes between healthy human individuals. The wider study: Donor ages ranged 18 to 49 years: a couple of women, a few men. Used for every donor were three CD4 naive, three CD4 memory, two CD8 naive and one CD8 memory plate. Study-level results: A reduction in generation probabilities was seen for non-shared clonotypes relative to those shared by all four donors.

V dropped 2 bases and J dropped 10 bases, with 9 bases sitting between them. The CDR3 contains 13 residues. Germline values: CDR1 WSHSY, CDR2 SAAADI. As processed by the authors: There were no quality scores in the junction-only immunoSEQ sequences, so filtering differed. TCRdb's table, derived via immunoSEQ multiplex PCR, lists solely in-frame clones and lacks some. V and J calls and clone size are given by that table; D and trimming were obtained from the DNA. The sample has just over 2,000,000 clones, over 85% seen once. In the naive CD8 group, cells lacked CD45RO and were positively selected for CCR7, so terminally differentiated effector memory CD45RA+ cells were left out. As to this clone: What it recognizes is unknown.

The TCR sequence derives from a man younger than 35 in good health. Source material: naive CD8+ T cells sorted from blood. The rearrangement uses TRBV10-2 and TRBJ1-6; possible D gene TRBD1, 5 bases. CDR3 residues: CASSEPGRSPLHF. The CDR3 coding sequence is TGCGCCAGCAGTGAGCCAGGGCGATCACCCCTCCACTTT.